Listed below are T cell receptor beta chains from one sample, sequenced in a study of blood T cell repertoires in COVID-19. Using immunoSEQ multiplex PCR, the repertoire was profiled, and TCRdb retains in-frame clones only, with some absent. The sample shows roughly 130,000 clones, about 83% of them seen only once. Material: PBMCs or T cells enriched from blood (not recorded which). The receptors come from a woman in her forties or fifties with acute COVID-19. Both conserved end residues are part of each CDR3. D genes are given only for firm matches. Expanded clones get a size class; other rows say once, few or many, or leave the size out.

J: TRBJ2-7; D: TRBD1; V: TRBV27; size: few; CDR3: CASRGTGGFGEQYF; DNA: TGTGCCAGCAGGGGGACAGGGGGTTTCGGCGAGCAGTACTTC
J: TRBJ2-1; D: TRBD2; V: TRBV19; size: NA; CDR3: CASSDSGSSYNEQFF; DNA: TGTGCCAGTAGTGATAGCGGGAGCTCCTACAATGAGCAGTTCTTC
J: TRBJ1-2; D: TRBD1; V: TRBV27; size: NA; CDR3: CASSSRTGGHGYTF; DNA: TGTGCCAGCAGTTCTAGAACAGGGGGGCATGGCTACACCTTC
J: TRBJ2-5; D: NA; V: TRBV9; size: NA; CDR3: CASSVAGSGAGETQYF; DNA: TGTGCCAGCAGCGTAGCTGGGTCAGGGGCGGGAGAGACCCAGTACTTC
J: TRBJ1-1; D: TRBD1; V: TRBV5-4; size: NA; CDR3: CASSLRTGRNTEAFF; DNA: TGTGCCAGCAGCCTCAGGACAGGGAGGAACACTGAAGCTTTCTTT
J: TRBJ2-1; D: NA; V: TRBV12-3/TRBV12-4; size: NA; CDR3: CASSLRQTEQFF; DNA: TGTGCCAGCAGTCTCCGACAGACTGAGCAGTTCTTC
J: TRBJ2-1; D: NA; V: TRBV6-4; size: NA; CDR3: CASSENSENEQFF; DNA: TGTGCCAGCAGTGAGAATAGCGAAAATGAGCAGTTCTTC
J: TRBJ1-2; D: NA; V: TRBV30; size: NA; CDR3: CAWTGFSNYGYTF; DNA: TGTGCCTGGACAGGGTTCTCTAACTATGGCTACACCTTC
J: TRBJ1-1; D: TRBD1; V: TRBV4-2; size: NA; CDR3: CASSRRDRGNTEAFF; DNA: TGTGCCAGCAGCCGCCGGGACAGGGGAAACACTGAAGCTTTCTTT
J: TRBJ2-5; D: TRBD2; V: TRBV30; size: NA; CDR3: CAWSQLAGNPEQNF; DNA: TGTGCCTGGAGTCAGCTAGCGGGGAACCCTGAGCAAAACTTC